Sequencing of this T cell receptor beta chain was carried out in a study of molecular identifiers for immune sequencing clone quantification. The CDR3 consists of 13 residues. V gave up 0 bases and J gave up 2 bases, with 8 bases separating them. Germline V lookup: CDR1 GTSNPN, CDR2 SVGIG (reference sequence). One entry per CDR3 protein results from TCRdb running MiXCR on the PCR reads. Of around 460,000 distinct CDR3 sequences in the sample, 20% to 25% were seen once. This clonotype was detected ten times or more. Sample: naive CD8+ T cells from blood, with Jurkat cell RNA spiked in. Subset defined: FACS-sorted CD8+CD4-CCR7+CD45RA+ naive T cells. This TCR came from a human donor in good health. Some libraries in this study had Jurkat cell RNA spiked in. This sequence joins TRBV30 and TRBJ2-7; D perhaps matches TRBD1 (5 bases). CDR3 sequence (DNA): TGTGCCTGGAGTGTAGACAGAACCTACGAGCAGTACTTC. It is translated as CAWSVDRTYEQYF.